This TCR beta chain appears in the sequencing data of a study of shared clonotypes between healthy human individuals. For the study at large: The people who gave samples were a couple of women and a few men aged 18 to 49. The study, taken as a whole, reports: Memory subsets generally showed smaller estimated richness than naive subsets did.

The CDR3 covers 17 residues. Germline values: CDR1 MNHEY, CDR2 SMNVEV (reference sequence). Trimming removed 1 base from V and 1 base from J; junction bases left unmatched: 10. For this clone: Antigen unknown.

Data came from immunoSEQ multiplex PCR; TCRdb stores just in-frame clones and leaves some out. The sample records 2 million to 2.5 million clones, under 95% being singletons. Terminally differentiated effector memory CD45RA+ cells were excluded from the naive CD8 cells, which were CD45RO-negative and positively selected for CCR7. The rearrangement joins TRBV27 to TRBJ2-7; 7 bases align to TRBD1. Source material: naive CD8+ T cells from PBMCs. This sequence originates from a man aged 18 to 29 in good health. Some clones in this sample may be carry-over from other donors' samples. CDR3 coding DNA: TGTGCCAGCAGTTTATTTAAATCTACAGGGGAATCCTACGAGCAGTACTTC. This gives the protein CASSLFKSTGESYEQYF.